Each of the 4 T cell receptor beta chains below was sequenced from the same sample in a study of glioma-infiltrating T cells. The iRepertoire nested amplicon-rescue multiplex PCR amplified TCR alpha and beta CDR3s from RNA. TCRdb called the multiplex PCR reads again in MiXCR, with one record for every CDR3 protein. The sample includes around 97,000 distinct CDR3 sequences, 25% to 35% of them seen just once. Material: glioma tissue, nonneoplastic brain tissue, or PBMCs (not recorded which). All receptors come from a human donor with low-grade glioma or glioblastoma, undergoing nonglioma brain surgery, or in good health (not recorded which).

With regard to this clonotype: This may come from a read error, since a much larger clone is one base off. CDR3 DNA: TGCAGTGCTAGAGTATCTTATGCGGGGTCGGAGACCCAGTACTTC. The encoded protein is CSARVSYAGSETQYF. J is TRBJ2-5 and V is TRBV20-1, with a tentative D call TRBD2 (6 bases). V was shortened by 1 base and J by 5 bases, with 17 bases between the two germline ends. The CDR3 spans 15 residues. Germline lookup yields CDR1 DFQATT and CDR2 SNEGSKA (reference sequence).

In its sample, this clonotype was seen many times. This rearrangement joins TRBV20-1 to TRBJ1-5; 9 bases fit TRBD1. Germline V gene sequence: CDR1 DFQATT, CDR2 SNEGSKA (reference sequence). The CDR3 runs to 15 residues. With V trimmed by 1 base and J by 4 bases, 5 bases remained unmatched. The CDR3 is CSARGGGTGNQPQHF. The CDR3 DNA is TGCAGTGCTAGAGGGGGTGGGACAGGGAATCAGCCCCAGCATTTT.

The chain couples TRBV7-2 to TRBJ1-5, with D hard to call. Germline V gene sequence: CDR1 SGHTA, CDR2 FQGNSA. CDR3 size: 13 residues. V was clipped by 7 bases and J by 3 bases, with 10 bases between them. CDR3 in amino acids: CASIPNINQPQHF. The CDR3 DNA sequence: TGTGCCAGCATCCCTAATATCAATCAGCCCCAGCATTTT.

As for this clonotype: With a much larger clone just one base away, this may be a read error. The rearrangement uses TRBV7-2 and TRBJ2-5, with D uncertain. With 2 bases removed from V and 7 bases from J, the gap between germline ends came to 5 bases. The CDR3 is 11 residues long. Per the germline V gene, CDR1 is SGHTA and CDR2 is FQGNSA. CDR3 DNA: TGTGCCAGCAGCTTATCGTGGACCCAGTACTTC. Its protein is CASSLSWTQYF.